Listed here is a single TCR beta chain. Its antigen is unidentified. The record originates from a study of CD8 T cells in ankylosing spondylitis. Study-wide results and limits: The authors found the disease-linked clones to be CD8+ and relatively rare in peripheral blood. It appeared that ankylosing spondylitis blood was characterized by a TCR beta motif of about 8 highly homologous variants.

Using its own MiXCR run on the 5' RACE reads, TCRdb lists one record per CDR3 protein. The table lists approximately 250,000 distinct CDR3 sequences, roughly 32% of them singletons, with around 4.2% in the top ten. This TCR was sampled from a male donor with ankylosing spondylitis or in good health (not recorded which). Sample: blood, either unsorted or a sorted T cell fraction (not recorded which).

DNA of the CDR3: TGTGCCAGCAGCCCGGGACTGGGCTGGGGGTATGAGCAGTTCTTC. Its translation: CASSPGLGWGYEQFF. V and J are TRBV4-2 and TRBJ2-1, with a tentative D call TRBD2 (6 bases). The CDR3 is made up of 15 amino acids. CDR1 and CDR2 (germline): LGHNA, YNFKEQ. V shed 4 bases and J shed 8 bases, with 18 bases lying between them.